Given below is one T cell receptor (beta chain) in context. Its antigen is still unknown. The method was immunoSEQ multiplex PCR; TCRdb's version includes in-frame clones alone and lacks a portion of them. The sample yields roughly 160,000 clones, about nine tenths seen once. Trimming pared 3 bases from V and 0 bases from J, leaving 12 bases between. CDR3 length equals 16 residues. This sample is part of a study of T cell responses to AZD1222 COVID-19 vaccine. Study-level results: Possibly, clonal diversity was underestimated; donors were largely white British and included more females. Reportedly, nearly half the spike-specific TCRs target unmutated variant regions. None of the repertoires were sampled until the peak T cell response had passed.

This specimen was peripheral blood, taken on day 0 of AZD1222 vaccination. The chain combines TRBV23-1 with TRBJ1-3; no definite D call. TRBV23-1 is flagged as an ORF with uncertain function. This TCR derives from an adult in good health. The CDR3 spells CASSQSGRNSGNTIYF. CDR3 nucleotide sequence: TGCGCCAGCAGTCAGTCCGGACGAAACTCTGGAAACACCATATATTTT.